This record covers a single T cell receptor beta chain. The source of the sample is a study of control samples from healthy donors and cancer patients. The ends were cut back, 0 bases at V and 12 bases at J, with 12 bases in the middle. The CDR3 totals 13 residues. Germline loops: CDR1 MNHEY, CDR2 SVGEGT. Profiling relied on immunoSEQ multiplex PCR, and the TCRdb table lists in-frame clones only, not all of them. Altogether 150,000 to 200,000 clones are present, approximately 94% being singletons, with the ten largest covering 8.5%. The TCR was taken from a woman aged 40 to 50 in good health. The specimen was blood. J is TRBJ2-1 and V is TRBV6-2 or TRBV6-3, with a weak D call TRBD2 (5 bases). For the CDR3, the DNA is TGTGCCAGCAGTTACTCGTCCGGGGTCTTGCAGTTCTTC. Its translation: CASSYSSGVLQFF.